This entry concerns a single T cell receptor beta chain. Its antigen remains unknown. The record originates from a study of graft-versus-host responses after intestinal transplantation. In the study overall: Every recipient underwent anti-thymocyte globulin induction, then tacrolimus and steroids for around three years.

Trimming stripped 0 bases from V and 5 bases from J, with 10 bases between. The CDR3 is made up of 14 amino acids. Germline CDR1 reads SGHRS; CDR2 reads YFSETQ. Profiled with immunoSEQ multiplex PCR; TCRdb holds only in-frame clones, not every one. The repertoire holds 90,000 to 150,000 clones, 85% to 95% seen once, with 0.095% to 0.15% in the top ten. The chain combines TRBV5-1 with TRBJ2-3; D is undetermined. Sequencing was performed on unstimulated CD4+ T cells sorted from spleen or lymph node cells, taken before intestinal transplant. The TCR sequence derives from a human donor who received an intestinal transplant. This CDR3 is CASSLVSSRDTQYF. In DNA form, the CDR3 reads TGCGCCAGCAGCTTGGTAAGCTCACGAGATACGCAGTATTTT.